This TCR beta chain emerged from a study of T cell responses to AZD1222 COVID-19 vaccine. Study-level points and caveats: Spike-specific TCR breadth and depth went up after people got two AZD1222 doses. The study sampled repertoires only after the peak T cell response. Of the AZD1222 recipients, only 5 to 7 were seropositive at baseline.

Using immunoSEQ multiplex PCR, the repertoire was profiled, and TCRdb retains in-frame clones only, with some absent. This table has around 150,000 clones, around 90% appearing once. The V end was cut by 8 bases, the J end by 6 bases, with 9 bases between. The germline CDR1 and CDR2 sequences are SGHNT and YYREEE (reference sequence). The CDR3 is made up of 10 amino acids. For this clone: Its antigen is unidentified.

The material sequenced was peripheral blood, taken 28 days after the second dose of the MenACWY control vaccine. This TCR was sampled from an adult who received the MenACWY meningococcal vaccine as a control. V usage is TRBV5-4 and J usage is TRBJ2-7; D call uncertain. As DNA, the CDR3 is TGTGCCAGTTGTGACCTCGAGCAGTACTTC. As protein: CASCDLEQYF.